The 23 T cell receptor beta chains reported below all come from one sample, sequenced in a study of blood T cell repertoires in COVID-19. TCRdb's table, derived via immunoSEQ multiplex PCR, lists solely in-frame clones and lacks some. The data contain approximately 97,000 clones, roughly 80% of them seen just once; the ten biggest clones take up around 4.5%. The sample was peripheral blood. The receptors were gathered from a man aged 55 to 70 with acute or convalescent COVID-19.

The chain couples TRBV7-9 to TRBJ1-5, with TRBD1 matching 9 bases. There are 16 residues in the CDR3. From germline, CDR1 is SEHNR and CDR2 FQNEAQ (reference sequence). The V and J ends lost 1 base and 3 bases, in that order; junction bases with no gene match: 4. DNA of the CDR3: TGTGCCAGCAGCTTAGGGACAGGGGCCGCCAATCAGCCCCAGCATTTT. It codes for CASSLGTGAANQPQHF.

The chain couples TRBV6-1 to TRBJ2-3, with TRBD2 matching over 11 bases. CDR1 is MNHNS, CDR2 SASEGT, per germline. The CDR3 contains 17 residues. After removal of 2 bases from V and 3 bases from J, the junction contained 7 bases not matched to a gene. The CDR3 nucleotides read TGTGCCAGCAGTGAAAGACCTAGCGGGAGGCCAACAGATACGCAGTATTTT. This encodes CASSERPSGRPTDTQYF.

The chain is built from TRBV30 and TRBJ1-1, with D unclear. The V and J ends lost 3 bases and 3 bases respectively, with 5 bases between them. Germline lookup yields CDR1 GTSNPN and CDR2 SVGIG (reference sequence). The CDR3 covers 11 residues. This CDR3 is CAWSGDTEAFF. CDR3 coding DNA: TGTGCCTGGAGCGGAGACACTGAAGCTTTCTTT.

The chain joins TRBV15 to TRBJ2-1; D unclear. The germline V gene has CDR1 LNHNV and CDR2 YYDKDF (reference sequence). Trimming stripped 0 bases from V and 6 bases from J, with 18 bases between. The CDR3 runs to 17 residues. DNA of the CDR3: TGTGCCACCAGCAGAGATGCCGACCCTTCTGGCGGCAATGAGCAGTTCTTC. Translating it yields CATSRDADPSGGNEQFF.

The chain carries TRBV27 and TRBJ1-4; 7 bases map to TRBD1. This CDR3 is 15 amino acids long. The J segment lost 8 bases and the V segment lost 5 bases, leaving 11 bases of the junction unmatched. Germline loops: CDR1 MNHEY, CDR2 SMNVEV (reference sequence). The CDR3 coding sequence is TGTGCCAGCAGTATGAGACAGGGCACAGCCGAAAAACTGTTTTTT. This gives the protein CASSMRQGTAEKLFF.

The chain uses TRBV7-2 and TRBJ1-5, with 9 nucleotides matching TRBD1. The CDR3 runs to 15 residues. CDR1 SGHTA and CDR2 FQGNSA come from the germline V gene. V was clipped by 5 bases and J by 3 bases; unmatched bases: 5. CDR3 nucleotides: TGTGCCAGCAGCCTCGGGACAGGGTCCAATCAGCCCCAGCATTTT. Its protein is CASSLGTGSNQPQHF.

This sequence joins TRBV7-9 and TRBJ1-1; no firm D call. Trimming removed 0 bases from V and 4 bases from J, with 15 bases in between. CDR1 and CDR2 (germline): SEHNR, FQNEAQ (reference sequence). This CDR3 is built from 16 residues. The CDR3: CASSLAAAAETTEAFF. The CDR3 coding sequence is TGTGCCAGCAGCTTAGCGGCGGCAGCCGAGACCACTGAAGCTTTCTTT.

The CDR3 nucleotides are TGTGCCAGCAGCTTGACTAGCGGGGGGGCCAGAGATACGCAGTATTTT. Translated, it gives CASSLTSGGARDTQYF. The V call is TRBV7-2, the J call TRBJ2-3; 14 bases are a match to TRBD2. The V and J ends lost 3 bases and 5 bases, in that order; junction bases with no gene match: 4. From germline, CDR1 is SGHTA and CDR2 FQGNSA. The CDR3 has 16 amino acids.

The V and J genes are TRBV27 and TRBJ1-2, with 7 bases aligning to TRBD1. The CDR3 length is 15 residues. V shed 0 bases, J shed 2 bases, and the junction held 3 bases outside the gene matches. Per the germline V gene, CDR1 is MNHEY and CDR2 is SMNVEV (reference sequence). CDR3 bases: TGTGCCAGCAGTTTATCCCGGGACAGAAACTATGGCTACACCTTC. Its translation: CASSLSRDRNYGYTF.

V usage is TRBV29-1 and J usage is TRBJ1-2, with TRBD1 matching 8 bases. V was pared by 6 bases and J by 0 bases, with 9 bases of the junction left unmatched. The CDR3 loop spans 15 amino acids. Germline V gene sequence: CDR1 SQVTM, CDR2 ANQGSEA. CDR3 loop: CSVDNQGATNYGYTF. CDR3 sequence (DNA): TGCAGCGTAGACAACCAGGGGGCGACTAACTATGGCTACACCTTC.

The chain employs TRBV6-5 and TRBJ2-5, with 8 bases matching TRBD2. CDR1 and CDR2 (germline): MNHEY, SVGAGI. The junction had 2 bases not matched to a gene; V was cut back by 0 bases and J by 2 bases. The CDR3 spans 15 residues. The CDR3 region has the DNA TGTGCCAGCAGTTACTCGAGCGGGGGACAAGAGACCCAGTACTTC. Its protein is CASSYSSGGQETQYF.

J is TRBJ1-2 and V is TRBV30, with D possibly matching TRBD1 (5 bases). Trimming took 3 bases from V and 1 from J, leaving 15 bases between them. Germline CDR1 reads GTSNPN; CDR2 reads SVGIG (reference sequence). The CDR3 is 15 residues long. The CDR3 DNA reads as TGTGCCTGGAGAACAGGACAATCCTTTAACTATGGCTACACCTTC. It yields the protein CAWRTGQSFNYGYTF.

This clone appeared a few times. The chain carries TRBV5-1 and TRBJ2-2; TRBD1 is a possible D gene (5 bases). Trimming left V 6 bases short and J 2 bases short, with 14 bases between. The CDR3 loop spans 15 amino acids. Germline CDR1 reads SGHRS; CDR2 reads YFSETQ. The CDR3 nucleotides read TGCGCCAGCACATACCAGACAGATAACACCGGGGAGCTGTTTTTT. Its translation: CASTYQTDNTGELFF.

This chain joins TRBV29-1 and TRBJ1-1, with TRBD1 matching over 9 bases. The CDR3 is made up of 14 amino acids. The V and J ends lost 0 bases and 8 bases, in that order; junction bases with no gene match: 7. The germline V gene has CDR1 SQVTM and CDR2 ANQGSEA. The CDR3 DNA is TGCAGCGTTGAAGACACCGGGACAGGGTTCGAAGCTTTCTTT. Protein sequence: CSVEDTGTGFEAFF.

V and J are TRBV30 and TRBJ2-7; a possible D gene is TRBD1 (6 bases). Germline CDR1 and CDR2: GTSNPN and SVGIG (reference sequence). Trimming removed 2 bases at V and 6 bases at J, with 11 bases between. The CDR3 has 12 amino acids. The CDR3 reads CAWSSTGGEQYF. DNA for the CDR3: TGTGCCTGGAGTTCGACAGGAGGCGAGCAGTACTTC.

The chain employs TRBV6-2 or TRBV6-3 and TRBJ2-2; D not certain. V lost 5 bases to trimming and J lost 5 bases, with 6 bases between them. The germline CDR1 and CDR2 sequences are MNHEY and SVGEGT. This CDR3 has 12 residues. CDR3 sequence: CASSKTTGELFF. CDR3 nucleotide sequence: TGTGCCAGCAGTAAAACTACCGGGGAGCTGTTTTTT.

This clone turned up a few times. The chain uses TRBV5-6 and TRBJ1-1; D call uncertain. The CDR3 sequence is 15 residues long. Germline V gene lookup returns CDR1 SGHDT and CDR2 YYEEEE. V was cut by 0 bases and J by 5 bases, with 14 bases left in between. CDR3: CASSLGANPRTEAFF. The CDR3 DNA reads TGTGCCAGCAGCTTGGGGGCAAACCCAAGGACTGAAGCTTTCTTT.

The CDR3 nucleotides read TGTGCCAGCAGCTTGGGGCGGGACGGGTTAGGAGATACGCAGTATTTT. Its protein is CASSLGRDGLGDTQYF. The chain links TRBV5-8 to TRBJ2-3; D is perhaps TRBD2 (6 bases). The germline V and J ends were trimmed by 0 bases and 5 bases, with 16 bases remaining between them. CDR3 length: 16 amino acids. The germline V gene encodes CDR1 SGHTS and CDR2 YDEGEE.

CDR3 bases: TGTGCCAGCAGCTTAGATGGGCCATGGAATGAGCAGTTCTTC. It is translated as CASSLDGPWNEQFF. The V and J genes are TRBV5-4 and TRBJ2-1; the D is unclear. The CDR3 is 14 amino acids. CDR1 and CDR2 from the germline V gene are SGHNT and YYREEE (reference sequence). The V and J ends lost 2 bases and 7 bases respectively, with 13 bases between them.

The rearrangement joins TRBV10-3 to TRBJ2-7; 8 bases map to TRBD2. V gave up 2 bases and J gave up 7 bases; unmatched junction bases: 10. This CDR3 has 15 residues. In germline, CDR1 is ENHRY, CDR2 SYGVKD. The CDR3 coding sequence is TGTGCCATCAGTGAGCCGGGACTAGGAGCCGGGGAGCAGTACTTC. Translated: CAISEPGLGAGEQYF.

The chain recombines TRBV19 with TRBJ2-2, with 10 bases lining up with TRBD1. Germline V lookup: CDR1 LNHDA, CDR2 SQIVND (reference sequence). The CDR3 is 14 amino acids. With V trimmed by 8 bases and J by 1 base, 1 base remained unmatched. CDR3 region: CASWDRGNTGELFF. In DNA, the CDR3 is TGTGCCAGTTGGGACAGGGGGAACACCGGGGAGCTGTTTTTT.

In this sample, this clone turned up once. The V and J genes are TRBV5-6 and TRBJ1-5, with TRBD1 matching 7 bases. The CDR3 is 17 amino acids. Germline CDR1 is SGHDT and CDR2 is YYEEEE. V lost 3 bases and J lost 4; bases outside the gene matches: 13. CDR3 DNA sequence: TGTGCCAGCAGCTCGTACCAAAACCGGGACAGAAATCAGCCCCAGCATTTT. Its protein is CASSSYQNRDRNQPQHF. Combining the CDR3 with reference TRBV5-6 and TRBJ1-5 gives the whole variable domain DAGVTQSPTHLIKTRGQQVTLRCSPKSGHDTVSWYQQALGQGPQFIFQYYEEEERQRGNFPDRFSGHQFPNYSSELNVNALLLGDSALYLCASSSYQNRDRNQPQHFGDGTRLSIL.

The chain combines TRBV19 with TRBJ2-5; 13 nucleotides agree with TRBD2. The germline gives CDR1 LNHDA, CDR2 SQIVND (reference sequence). V trimming: 5 bases; J trimming: 4 bases; junction bases outside the gene matches: 1. The CDR3 has 14 residues. DNA for the CDR3: TGTGCCAGTAGTGGACTAGCGGGGGCAGAGACCCAGTACTTC. Amino acids: CASSGLAGAETQYF.